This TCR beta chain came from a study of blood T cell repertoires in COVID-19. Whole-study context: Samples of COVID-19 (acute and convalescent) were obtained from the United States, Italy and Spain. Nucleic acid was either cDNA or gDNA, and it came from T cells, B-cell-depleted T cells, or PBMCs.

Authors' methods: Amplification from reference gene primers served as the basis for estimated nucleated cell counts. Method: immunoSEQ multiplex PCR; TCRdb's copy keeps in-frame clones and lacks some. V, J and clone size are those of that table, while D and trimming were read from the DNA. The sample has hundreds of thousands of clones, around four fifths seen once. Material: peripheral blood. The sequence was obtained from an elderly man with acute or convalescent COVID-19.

The CDR3 nucleotides read TGCGCCAGCAGCTTGGCCGACAGGGGCGGCTACACCTTC. Its protein is CASSLADRGGYTF. This chain joins TRBV5-1 and TRBJ1-2; 8 positions agree with TRBD1. The CDR3 extends over 13 amino acids. Germline loops: CDR1 SGHRS, CDR2 YFSETQ. V was pared by 0 bases and J by 8 bases, with 3 bases of the junction left unmatched.